What follows describes a single T cell receptor beta chain. Its antigen is unknown. The method was immunoSEQ multiplex PCR; TCRdb's version includes in-frame clones alone and lacks a portion of them. The sample shows about 77,000 clones, 65% to 85% of them seen only once. The CDR3 is made up of 15 amino acids. Germline-derived CDR1 and CDR2 are SGHAT and FQNNGV. Trimming at V came to 3 bases and at J to 6 bases, leaving 8 bases not matched to a gene. This record belongs to a study of OX40 agonist ivuxolimab in advanced cancers. Looking at the study overall: Administration of intravenous ivuxolimab to patients occurred every 2 weeks at 0.01 to 10 mg/kg. A history of anti-PD-1, anti-PD-L1 or anti-CTLA-4 therapy was acceptable, and approximately 40% had some. Patients achieving partial responses numbered three: one hepatocellular carcinoma case and two cutaneous melanoma cases.

Study findings and constraints: Relative to CD4+ cells, CD8+ T cells on average had more expanded clones.

The sequences come from CD4+ or CD8+ T cells sorted from blood, collected in a trial of the OX40 agonist ivuxolimab. The chain links TRBV11-2 to TRBJ2-5; 9 nucleotides line up with TRBD1. This receptor was taken from an adult with an advanced solid tumor such as melanoma, head and neck, liver or kidney cancer. The chain's CDR3 is CASSFQPGQGQTQYF. The CDR3 nucleotides are TGTGCCAGCAGCTTCCAACCGGGACAGGGTCAGACCCAGTACTTC.